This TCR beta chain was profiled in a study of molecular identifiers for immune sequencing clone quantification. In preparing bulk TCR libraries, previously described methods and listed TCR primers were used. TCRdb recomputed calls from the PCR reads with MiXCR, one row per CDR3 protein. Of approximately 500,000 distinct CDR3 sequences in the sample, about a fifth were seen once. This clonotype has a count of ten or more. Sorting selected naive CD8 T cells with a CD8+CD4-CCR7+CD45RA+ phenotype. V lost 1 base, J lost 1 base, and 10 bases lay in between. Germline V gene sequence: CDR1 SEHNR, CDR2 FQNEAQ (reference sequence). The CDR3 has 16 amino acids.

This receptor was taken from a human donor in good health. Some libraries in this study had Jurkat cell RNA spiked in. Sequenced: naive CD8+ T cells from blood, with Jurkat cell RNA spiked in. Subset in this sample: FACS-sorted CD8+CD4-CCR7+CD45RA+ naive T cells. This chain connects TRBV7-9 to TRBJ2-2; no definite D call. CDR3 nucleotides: TGTGCCAGCAGCTTAGGATTAACCGGGAACACCGGGGAGCTGTTTTTT. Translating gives CASSLGLTGNTGELFF. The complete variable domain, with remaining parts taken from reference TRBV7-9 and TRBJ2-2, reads DTGVSQNPRHKITKRGQNVTFRCDPISEHNRLYWYRQTLGQGPEFLTYFQNEAQLEKSRLLSDRFSAERPKGSFSTLEIQRTEQGDSAMYLCASSLGLTGNTGELFFGEGSRLTVL.